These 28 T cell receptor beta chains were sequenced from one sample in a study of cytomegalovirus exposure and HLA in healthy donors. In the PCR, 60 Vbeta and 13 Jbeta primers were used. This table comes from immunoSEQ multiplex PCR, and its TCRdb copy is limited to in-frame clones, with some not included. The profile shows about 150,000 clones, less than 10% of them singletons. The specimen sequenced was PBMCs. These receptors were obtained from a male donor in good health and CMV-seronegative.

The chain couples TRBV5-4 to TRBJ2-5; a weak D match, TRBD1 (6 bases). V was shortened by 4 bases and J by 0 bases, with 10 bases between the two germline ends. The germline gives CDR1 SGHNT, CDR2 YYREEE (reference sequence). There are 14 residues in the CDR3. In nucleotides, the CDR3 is TGTGCCAGCAGCCCTGGACAGTACCAAGAGACCCAGTACTTC. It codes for CASSPGQYQETQYF.

The CDR3, as DNA: TGTGCCATCAGTGAGGGCAAAACGGAGACCCAGTACTTC. Translated, it gives CAISEGKTETQYF. This sequence joins TRBV10-3 and TRBJ2-5; no firm D call. CDR1 and CDR2 from the germline V gene are ENHRY and SYGVKD. The V and J ends lost 2 bases and 5 bases respectively, with 9 bases between them. The CDR3 extends over 13 amino acids.

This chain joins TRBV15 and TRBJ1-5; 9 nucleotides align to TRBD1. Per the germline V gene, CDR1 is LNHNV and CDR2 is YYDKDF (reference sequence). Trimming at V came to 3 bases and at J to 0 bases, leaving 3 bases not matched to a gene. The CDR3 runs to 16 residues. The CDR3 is CATSREGQGSNQPQHF. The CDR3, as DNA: TGTGCCACCAGCAGGGAGGGACAGGGTAGCAATCAGCCCCAGCATTTT.

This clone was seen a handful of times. CDR3 sequence reads: CASSPGQGNTGELFF. The CDR3, as DNA: TGTGCCAGCAGCCCAGGACAGGGGAACACCGGGGAGCTGTTTTTT. This chain links TRBV11-3 with TRBJ2-2; TRBD1 agrees at 8 bases. Germline loops: CDR1 SGHNT, CDR2 YENEEA. Trimming cost V 5 bases and J 1 base; bases outside gene matches: 3. The CDR3 is made up of 15 amino acids. Together with reference TRBV11-3 and TRBJ2-2, the CDR3 gives the full variable domain: EAGVVQSPRYKIIEKKQPVAFWCNPISGHNTLYWYLQNLGQGPELLIRYENEEAVDDSQLPKDRFSAERLKGVDSTLKIQPAELGDSAVYLCASSPGQGNTGELFFGEGSRLTVL.

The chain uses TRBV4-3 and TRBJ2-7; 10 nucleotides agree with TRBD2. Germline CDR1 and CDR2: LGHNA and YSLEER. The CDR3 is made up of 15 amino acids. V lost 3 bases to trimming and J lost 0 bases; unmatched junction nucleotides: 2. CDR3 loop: CASSQVAGGSYEQYF. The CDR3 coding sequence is TGCGCCAGCAGCCAGGTAGCGGGAGGCTCCTACGAGCAGTACTTC.

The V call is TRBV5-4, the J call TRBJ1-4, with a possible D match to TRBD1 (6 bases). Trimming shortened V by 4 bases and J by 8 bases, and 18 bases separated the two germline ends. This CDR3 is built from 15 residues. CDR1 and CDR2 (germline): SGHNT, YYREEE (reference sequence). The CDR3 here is CASSNTGRLKEKLFF. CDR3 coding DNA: TGTGCCAGCAGCAACACAGGGCGGCTGAAGGAAAAACTGTTTTTT.

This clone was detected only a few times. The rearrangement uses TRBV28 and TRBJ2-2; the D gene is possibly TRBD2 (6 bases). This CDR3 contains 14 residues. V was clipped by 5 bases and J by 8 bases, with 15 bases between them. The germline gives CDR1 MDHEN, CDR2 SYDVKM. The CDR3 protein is CASSRLEGFGELFF. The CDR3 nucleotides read TGTGCCAGCAGTCGACTAGAAGGGTTTGGGGAGCTGTTTTTT. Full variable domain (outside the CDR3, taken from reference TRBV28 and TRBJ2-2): DVKVTQSSRYLVKRTGEKVFLECVQDMDHENMFWYRQDPGLGLRLIYFSYDVKMKEKGDIPEGYSVSREKKERFSLILESASTNQTSMYLCASSRLEGFGELFFGEGSRLTVL.

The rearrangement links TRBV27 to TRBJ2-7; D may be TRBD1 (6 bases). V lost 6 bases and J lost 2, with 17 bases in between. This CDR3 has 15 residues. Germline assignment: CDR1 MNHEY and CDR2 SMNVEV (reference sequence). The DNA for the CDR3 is TGTGCCAGCAGCAATCGACAGGCTTTTCCCTACGAGCAGTACTTC. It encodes CASSNRQAFPYEQYF.

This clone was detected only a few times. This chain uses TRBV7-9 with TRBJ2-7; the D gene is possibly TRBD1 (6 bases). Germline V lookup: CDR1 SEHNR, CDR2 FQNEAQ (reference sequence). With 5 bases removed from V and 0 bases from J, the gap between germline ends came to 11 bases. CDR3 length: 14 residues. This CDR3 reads CASSLDRFSYEQYF. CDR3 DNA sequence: TGTGCCAGCAGCCTAGACAGGTTCTCCTACGAGCAGTACTTC.

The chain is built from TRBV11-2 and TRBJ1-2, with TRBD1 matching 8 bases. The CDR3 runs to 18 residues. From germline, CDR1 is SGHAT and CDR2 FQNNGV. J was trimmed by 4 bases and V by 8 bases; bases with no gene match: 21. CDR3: CASRPGRGGQASGYGYTF. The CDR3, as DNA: TGTGCCAGCCGCCCCGGCAGAGGGGGACAGGCCTCGGGCTATGGCTACACCTTC.

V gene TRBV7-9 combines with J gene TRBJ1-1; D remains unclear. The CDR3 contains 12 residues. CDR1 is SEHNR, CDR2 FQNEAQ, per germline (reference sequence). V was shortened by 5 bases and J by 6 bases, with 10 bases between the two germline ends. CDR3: CASSPGWAEAFF. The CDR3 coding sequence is TGTGCCAGCAGCCCGGGTTGGGCTGAAGCTTTCTTT. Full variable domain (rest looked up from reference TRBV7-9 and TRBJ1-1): DTGVSQNPRHKITKRGQNVTFRCDPISEHNRLYWYRQTLGQGPEFLTYFQNEAQLEKSRLLSDRFSAERPKGSFSTLEIQRTEQGDSAMYLCASSPGWAEAFFGQGTRLTVV.

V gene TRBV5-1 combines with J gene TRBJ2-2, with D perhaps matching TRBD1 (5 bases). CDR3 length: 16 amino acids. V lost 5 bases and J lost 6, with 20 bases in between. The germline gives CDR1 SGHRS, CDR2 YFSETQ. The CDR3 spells CASSLISQGNAGELFF. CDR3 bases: TGCGCCAGCAGTTTAATATCCCAGGGAAACGCCGGGGAGCTGTTTTTT.

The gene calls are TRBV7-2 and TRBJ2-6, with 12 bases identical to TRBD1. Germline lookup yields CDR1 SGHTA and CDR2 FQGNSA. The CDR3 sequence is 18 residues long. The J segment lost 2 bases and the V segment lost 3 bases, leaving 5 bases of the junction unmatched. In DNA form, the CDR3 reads TGTGCCAGCAGCTTTGCGGGACAGGGGGCGACTGGGGCCAACGTCCTGACTTTC. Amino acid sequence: CASSFAGQGATGANVLTF.

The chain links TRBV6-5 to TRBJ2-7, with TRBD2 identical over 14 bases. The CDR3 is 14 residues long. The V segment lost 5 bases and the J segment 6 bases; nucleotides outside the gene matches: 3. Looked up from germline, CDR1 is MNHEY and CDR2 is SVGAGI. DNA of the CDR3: TGTGCCAGCAGTCGGGGACTAGCGGGAGTCGAGCAGTACTTC. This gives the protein CASSRGLAGVEQYF.

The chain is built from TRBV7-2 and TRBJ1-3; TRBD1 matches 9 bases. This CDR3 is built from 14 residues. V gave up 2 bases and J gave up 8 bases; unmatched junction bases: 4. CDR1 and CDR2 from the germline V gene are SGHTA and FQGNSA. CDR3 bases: TGTGCCAGCAGCTTAAACAGGGGGCCTGACACCATATATTTT. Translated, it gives CASSLNRGPDTIYF. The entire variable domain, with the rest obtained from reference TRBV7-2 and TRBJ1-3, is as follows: GAGVSQSPSNKVTEKGKDVELRCDPISGHTALYWYRQSLGQGLEFLIYFQGNSAPDKSGLPSDRFSAERTGGSVSTLTIQRTQQEDSAVYLCASSLNRGPDTIYFGEGSWLTVV.

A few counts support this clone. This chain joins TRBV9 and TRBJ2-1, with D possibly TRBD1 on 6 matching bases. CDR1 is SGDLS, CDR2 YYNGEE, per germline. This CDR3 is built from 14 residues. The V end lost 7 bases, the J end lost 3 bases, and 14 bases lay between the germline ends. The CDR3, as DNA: TGTGCCAGCCGCCGGGACACCTTCTACAATGAGCAGTTCTTC. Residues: CASRRDTFYNEQFF.

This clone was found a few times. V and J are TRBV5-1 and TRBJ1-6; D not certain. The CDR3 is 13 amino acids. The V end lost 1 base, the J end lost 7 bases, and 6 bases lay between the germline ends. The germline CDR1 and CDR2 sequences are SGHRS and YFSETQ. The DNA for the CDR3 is TGCGCCAGCAGCTTGCTCCTCAATTCACCCCTCCACTTT. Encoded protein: CASSLLLNSPLHF.

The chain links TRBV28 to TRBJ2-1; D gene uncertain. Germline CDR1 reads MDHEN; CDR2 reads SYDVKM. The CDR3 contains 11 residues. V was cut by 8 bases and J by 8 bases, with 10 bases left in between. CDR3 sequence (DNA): TGTGCCAGCGCAAGCATCTATGAGCAGTTCTTC. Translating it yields CASASIYEQFF.

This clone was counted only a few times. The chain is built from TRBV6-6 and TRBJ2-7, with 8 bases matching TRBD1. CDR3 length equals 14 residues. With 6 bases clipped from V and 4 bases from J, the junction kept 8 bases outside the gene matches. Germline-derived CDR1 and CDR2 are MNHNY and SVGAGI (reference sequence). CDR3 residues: CASSWNRQGYEQYF. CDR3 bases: TGTGCCAGCAGCTGGAATCGACAGGGGTACGAGCAGTACTTC.

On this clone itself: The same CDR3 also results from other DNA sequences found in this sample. This chain's CDR3 is CASSLAGNEQFF. CDR3 nucleotide sequence: TGTGCCAGCAGCTTAGCCGGCAATGAGCAGTTCTTC. The gene calls are TRBV11-2 and TRBJ2-1; D not certain. V lost 1 base to trimming and J lost 6 bases, with 4 bases between them. Per germline, CDR1 SGHAT and CDR2 FQNNGV. This CDR3 region has 12 residues.

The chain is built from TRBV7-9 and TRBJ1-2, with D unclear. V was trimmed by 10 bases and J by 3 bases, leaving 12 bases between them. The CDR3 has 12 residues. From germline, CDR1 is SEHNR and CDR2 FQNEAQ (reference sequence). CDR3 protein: CAIPRRHYGYTF. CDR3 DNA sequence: TGTGCCATCCCGAGGCGGCACTATGGCTACACCTTC.

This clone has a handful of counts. Written as DNA, the CDR3 is TGTGCCAGCAGGAAGGACCTAGCGGATACATACAATGAGCAGTTCTTC. This translates into CASRKDLADTYNEQFF. The chain links TRBV27 to TRBJ2-1; 7 nucleotides match TRBD2. V lost 6 bases, J lost 4 bases, and 12 bases stayed unmatched. The CDR3 loop spans 16 amino acids. The germline gives CDR1 MNHEY, CDR2 SMNVEV (reference sequence).

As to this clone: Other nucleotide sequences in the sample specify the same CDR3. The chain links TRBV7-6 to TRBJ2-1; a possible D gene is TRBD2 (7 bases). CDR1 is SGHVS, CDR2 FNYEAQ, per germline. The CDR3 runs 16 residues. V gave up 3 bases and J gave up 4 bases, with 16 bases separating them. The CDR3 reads CASSLARGGSYNEQFF. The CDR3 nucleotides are TGTGCCAGCAGCTTGGCGCGCGGGGGCTCGTACAATGAGCAGTTCTTC.

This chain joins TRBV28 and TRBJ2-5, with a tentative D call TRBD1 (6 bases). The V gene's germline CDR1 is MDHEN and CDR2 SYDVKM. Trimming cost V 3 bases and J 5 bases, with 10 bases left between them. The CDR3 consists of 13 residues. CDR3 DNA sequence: TGTGCCAGCAGTTTGAGACAGGACGAGACCCAGTACTTC. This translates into CASSLRQDETQYF.

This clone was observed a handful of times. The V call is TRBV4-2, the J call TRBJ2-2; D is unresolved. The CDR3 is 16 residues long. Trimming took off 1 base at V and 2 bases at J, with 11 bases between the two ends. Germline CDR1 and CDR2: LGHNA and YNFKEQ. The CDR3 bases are TGTGCCAGCAGCCAAGGGATTAGCAGAAACACCGGGGAGCTGTTTTTT. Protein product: CASSQGISRNTGELFF.

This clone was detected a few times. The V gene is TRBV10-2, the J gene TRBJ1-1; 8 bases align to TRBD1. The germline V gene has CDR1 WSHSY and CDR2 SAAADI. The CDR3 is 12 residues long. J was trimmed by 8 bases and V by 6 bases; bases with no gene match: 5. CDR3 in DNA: TGCGCCAGCAGGGGACAGGCGGGAGAAGCTTTCTTT. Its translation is CASRGQAGEAFF.

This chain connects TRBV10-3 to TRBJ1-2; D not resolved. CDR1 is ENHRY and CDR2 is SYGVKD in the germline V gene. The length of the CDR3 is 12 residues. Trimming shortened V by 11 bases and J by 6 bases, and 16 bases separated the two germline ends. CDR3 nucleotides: TGTGCCTCGCAATATACAATTGATGGCTACACCTTC. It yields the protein CASQYTIDGYTF.

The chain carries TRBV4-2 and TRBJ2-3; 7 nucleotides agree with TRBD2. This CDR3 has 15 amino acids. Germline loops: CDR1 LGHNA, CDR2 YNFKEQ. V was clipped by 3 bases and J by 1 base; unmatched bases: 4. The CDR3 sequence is CASSHMGGRTDTQYF. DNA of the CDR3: TGTGCCAGCAGCCACATGGGAGGGCGCACAGATACGCAGTATTTT.